Listed below are T cell receptor beta chains from one sample, sequenced in a study of T cell responses to AZD1222 COVID-19 vaccine. Data came from immunoSEQ multiplex PCR; TCRdb stores just in-frame clones and leaves some out. The sample has under 200,000 clones, around nine tenths seen once. Source: peripheral blood, taken on day 0 of AZD1222 vaccination. These receptors were obtained from an adult in good health. Both conserved end residues are part of each CDR3. The order of the fields is J gene, CDR3 length, V gene, CDR3 protein.

j_gene: TRBJ1-2
len: 14
v_gene: TRBV29-1
CDR3aa: CSVGGQGLNYGYTF

j_gene: TRBJ1-4
len: 15
v_gene: TRBV9
CDR3aa: CASSVGALPNEKLFF

j_gene: TRBJ2-1
len: 15
v_gene: TRBV2
CDR3aa: CASVSGTDFRHEQFF

j_gene: TRBJ1-1
len: 15
v_gene: TRBV6-5
CDR3aa: CASSYPQGENTEAFF

j_gene: TRBJ1-5
len: 14
v_gene: TRBV28
CDR3aa: CASSSQGPDQPQHF

j_gene: TRBJ2-2
len: 12
v_gene: TRBV10-2
CDR3aa: CAIAGGSGELFF

j_gene: TRBJ1-1
len: 15
v_gene: TRBV9
CDR3aa: CASSLSGTGSTEAFF

j_gene: TRBJ1-2
len: 14
v_gene: TRBV7-2
CDR3aa: CASSSTGGAYGYTF

j_gene: TRBJ1-5
len: 13
v_gene: TRBV3-1/TRBV3-2
CDR3aa: CASSFHRVQPQHF

j_gene: TRBJ1-1
len: 12
v_gene: TRBV28
CDR3aa: CASRPDRVDAFF

j_gene: TRBJ2-3
len: 11
v_gene: TRBV7-9
CDR3aa: CASSDTDTQYF

j_gene: TRBJ1-2
len: 13
v_gene: TRBV6-5
CDR3aa: CASSQDRIYGYTF

j_gene: TRBJ2-2
len: 15
v_gene: TRBV30
CDR3aa: CARRPMPGGTGELFF

j_gene: TRBJ2-1
len: 13
v_gene: TRBV6-5
CDR3aa: CASSKPGKHEQFF

j_gene: TRBJ1-1
len: 12
v_gene: TRBV5-6
CDR3aa: CASSLRQTEAFF

j_gene: TRBJ1-3
len: 14
v_gene: TRBV29-1
CDR3aa: CSVEGTPDGNTIYF

j_gene: TRBJ1-4
len: 16
v_gene: TRBV4-1
CDR3aa: CASSQIERAIGEKLFF

j_gene: TRBJ2-3
len: 16
v_gene: TRBV19
CDR3aa: CASSIAYRTSTDTQYF

j_gene: TRBJ1-5
len: 13
v_gene: TRBV7-2
CDR3aa: CASSLASNQPQHF

j_gene: TRBJ2-5
len: 17
v_gene: TRBV28
CDR3aa: CASSSPGTSGGKVTQYF

j_gene: TRBJ1-6
len: 14
v_gene: TRBV11-2
CDR3aa: CASSPAPDNSPLHF

j_gene: TRBJ2-3
len: 13
v_gene: TRBV6-5
CDR3aa: CASRRTGENTQYF

j_gene: TRBJ1-2
len: 13
v_gene: TRBV28
CDR3aa: CASSLIGHYGYTF

j_gene: TRBJ2-1
len: 15
v_gene: TRBV6-4
CDR3aa: CASNKRASSYNEQFF

j_gene: TRBJ2-3
len: 17
v_gene: TRBV25-1
CDR3aa: CASSEVDRARGEDTQYF

j_gene: TRBJ1-6
len: 13
v_gene: TRBV11-3
CDR3aa: CASRDRGKSPLHF

j_gene: TRBJ1-2
len: 17
v_gene: TRBV19
CDR3aa: CASSISGRWDGRGNYTF

j_gene: TRBJ1-2
len: 13
v_gene: TRBV4-3
CDR3aa: CASSETGNYGYTF

j_gene: TRBJ2-2
len: 16
v_gene: TRBV6-2/TRBV6-3
CDR3aa: CASSYSLGVRTGELFF

j_gene: TRBJ1-2
len: 14
v_gene: TRBV19
CDR3aa: CASRPQDSYYGYTF

j_gene: TRBJ1-5
len: 16
v_gene: TRBV5-1
CDR3aa: CASSLAPGDRDQPQHF

j_gene: TRBJ1-2
len: 17
v_gene: TRBV14
CDR3aa: CASNPGQGRWRFEGYTF

j_gene: TRBJ1-1
len: 12
v_gene: TRBV12-3/TRBV12-4
CDR3aa: CASRQGDTEAFF

j_gene: TRBJ1-2
len: 13
v_gene: TRBV6-6
CDR3aa: CASSLMDSYGYTF

j_gene: TRBJ1-5
len: 12
v_gene: TRBV2
CDR3aa: CASSERGQPQHF

j_gene: TRBJ2-7
len: 16
v_gene: TRBV5-1
CDR3aa: CASSLVLAGDSYEQYF